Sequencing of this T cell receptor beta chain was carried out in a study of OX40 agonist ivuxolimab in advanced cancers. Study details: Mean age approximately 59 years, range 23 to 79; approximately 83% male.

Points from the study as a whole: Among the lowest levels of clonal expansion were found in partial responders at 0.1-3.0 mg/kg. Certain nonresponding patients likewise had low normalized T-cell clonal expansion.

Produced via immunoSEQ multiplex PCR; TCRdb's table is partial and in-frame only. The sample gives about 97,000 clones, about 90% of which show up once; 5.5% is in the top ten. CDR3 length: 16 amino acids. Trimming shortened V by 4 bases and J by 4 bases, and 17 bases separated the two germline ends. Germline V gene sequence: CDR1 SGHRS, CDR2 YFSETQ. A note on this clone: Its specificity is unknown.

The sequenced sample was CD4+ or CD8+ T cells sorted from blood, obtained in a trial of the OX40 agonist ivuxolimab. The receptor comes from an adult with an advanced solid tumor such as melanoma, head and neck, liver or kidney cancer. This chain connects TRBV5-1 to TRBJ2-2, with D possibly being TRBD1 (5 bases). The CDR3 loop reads CASSAYRPASTGELFF. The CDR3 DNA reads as TGCGCCAGCAGCGCCTACAGGCCCGCGAGCACCGGGGAGCTGTTTTTT. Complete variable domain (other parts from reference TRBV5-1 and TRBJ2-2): KAGVTQTPRYLIKTRGQQVTLSCSPISGHRSVSWYQQTPGQGLQFLFEYFSETQRNKGNFPGRFSGRQFSNSRSEMNVSTLELGDSALYLCASSAYRPASTGELFFGEGSRLTVL.